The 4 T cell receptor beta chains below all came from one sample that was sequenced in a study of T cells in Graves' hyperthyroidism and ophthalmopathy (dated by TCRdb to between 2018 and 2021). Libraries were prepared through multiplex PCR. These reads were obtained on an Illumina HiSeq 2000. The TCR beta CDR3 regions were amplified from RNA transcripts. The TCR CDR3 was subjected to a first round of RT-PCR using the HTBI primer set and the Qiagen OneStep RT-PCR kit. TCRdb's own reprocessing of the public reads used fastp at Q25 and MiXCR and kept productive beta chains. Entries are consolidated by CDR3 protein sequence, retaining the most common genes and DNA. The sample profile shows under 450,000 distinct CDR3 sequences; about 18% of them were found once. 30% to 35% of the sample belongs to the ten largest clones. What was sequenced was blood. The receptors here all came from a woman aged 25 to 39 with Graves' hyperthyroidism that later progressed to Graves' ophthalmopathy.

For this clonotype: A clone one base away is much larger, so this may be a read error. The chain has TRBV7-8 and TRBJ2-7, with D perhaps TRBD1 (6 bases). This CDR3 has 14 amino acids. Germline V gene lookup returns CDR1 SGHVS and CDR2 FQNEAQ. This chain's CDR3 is CASQTGPDFYGQYF. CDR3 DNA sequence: TGTGCCAGCCAGACAGGACCTGACTTCTACGGGCAGTACTTC.

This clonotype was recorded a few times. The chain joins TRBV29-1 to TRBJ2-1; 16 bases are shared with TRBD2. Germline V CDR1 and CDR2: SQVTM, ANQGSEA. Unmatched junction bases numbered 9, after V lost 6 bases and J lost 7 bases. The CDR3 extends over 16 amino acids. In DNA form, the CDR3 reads TGCAGCGTGGGGACTAGCGGGAGGGCCATGGGGAATGAGCAGTTCTTC. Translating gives CSVGTSGRAMGNEQFF.

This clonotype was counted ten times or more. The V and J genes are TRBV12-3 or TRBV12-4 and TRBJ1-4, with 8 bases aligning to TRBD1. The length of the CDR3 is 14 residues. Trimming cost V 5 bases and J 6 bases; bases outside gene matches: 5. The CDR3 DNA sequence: TGTGCCAGCAGTCTATCGACAGGGGATGAAAAACTGTTTTTT. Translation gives CASSLSTGDEKLFF.

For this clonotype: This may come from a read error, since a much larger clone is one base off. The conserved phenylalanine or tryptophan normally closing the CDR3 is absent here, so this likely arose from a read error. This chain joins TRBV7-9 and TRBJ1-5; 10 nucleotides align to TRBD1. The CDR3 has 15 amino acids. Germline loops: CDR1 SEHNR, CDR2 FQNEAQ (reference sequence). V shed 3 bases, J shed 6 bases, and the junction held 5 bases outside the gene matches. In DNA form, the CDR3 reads TGTGCCAGCAGCTTGACAGGGGGCGCGGGTCAGCCCCAGCATCTT. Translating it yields CASSLTGGAGQPQHL.